This T cell receptor (beta chain) originates from a study of blood T cells in healthy people across ages. Alongside a J-beta primer mix, a sample-barcoded 5' primer served in a second PCR lasting roughly 7 to 11 cycles. TCRdb reanalysed the 5' RACE reads using MiXCR and keeps one entry per CDR3 protein. The sample yields under 800,000 distinct CDR3 sequences, roughly 43% seen once. Trimming removed 6 bases from V and 5 bases from J, with 16 bases in between. CDR1 and CDR2 (germline): MNHEY, SMNVEV (reference sequence). The CDR3 is 14 amino acids. In regard to this clonotype: The antigen is undetermined.

Study-level points and caveats: Aged donors had fewer naive CD4+ cells and lower diversity than long-lived donors. The study lacked donor CMV status, which possibly confounded expanded clonotype changes. Older age went with lower TCR beta diversity per million T cells, in a roughly linear way. The study could not conclusively compare naive and antigen-experienced cells, given its unsorted PBMCs.

This TCR derives from a woman in her fifties or sixties in good health. The V gene is TRBV27, the J gene TRBJ1-1, with D possibly matching TRBD1 (5 bases). Sequenced material: blood. The CDR3 region is CASSRTGFGTEAFF. The CDR3, as DNA: TGTGCCAGCAGCCGTACAGGTTTTGGGACTGAAGCTTTCTTT.